This T cell receptor (beta chain) was profiled in a study of graft-versus-host responses after intestinal transplantation. Study summary: Those transplanted obtained multivisceral, liver-intestinal, or isolated intestinal grafts. Study observations and caveats: Detected in recipient marrow were GvH clones, some of which were first observed in ileum or blood. Elevated graft-versus-host to host-versus-graft clonal ratios in allografts were recorded for patients with graft-donor T cell macrochimerism.

V dropped 8 bases and J dropped 5; count of bases not matched to a gene: 8. This CDR3 is built from 14 residues. Germline CDR1 is SGHTA and CDR2 is FQGTGA. Points on this clone: What it recognizes is unknown.

Method: immunoSEQ multiplex PCR; TCRdb's copy keeps in-frame clones and lacks some. The data contain tens of thousands of clones, approximately 88% of them seen just once; the ten biggest clones take up roughly 0.62%. The receptor was isolated from a human donor who was the organ donor for an intestinal transplant. The sequencing here drew on unstimulated CD4+ T cells sorted from spleen or lymph node cells, taken before transplant. V and J are TRBV7-3 and TRBJ2-1; TRBD2 agrees at 8 bases. CDR3 coding DNA: TGTGCCAGCGGAAAGACTAGCGCGCACAATGAGCAGTTCTTC. Protein product: CASGKTSAHNEQFF.